Sequencing of this TCR beta chain was carried out in a study of T cell responses to AZD1222 COVID-19 vaccine. Regarding the study as a whole: Along spike, vaccine-associated CD4 TCRs were found throughout, with dominance at 160-218 and 743-854. Nearly half of spike-specific TCRs reportedly target variant regions that are unmutated in the B.1.351 and B.1.1.7 variants.

This CDR3 comprises 16 residues. CDR1 is SGHTA, CDR2 FQGTGA, per germline. Trimming removed 3 bases from V and 6 bases from J; junction bases left unmatched: 9. Pooled together were second doses at about 4 or about 12 weeks. The repertoire was sequenced with immunoSEQ multiplex PCR; TCRdb's copy has only in-frame clones and lacks some. Found here are 180,000 or so clones, approximately 95% of them singletons; the top ten hold approximately 1%. Concerning this clone itself: The antigen is not known.

This sequence originates from an adult who received the AZD1222 COVID-19 vaccine. Material: peripheral blood, obtained 28 days after the second AZD1222 dose. The chain employs TRBV7-3 and TRBJ2-2; TRBD2 agrees at 8 bases. The CDR3 reads CASSFPLRGGPGELFF. CDR3 DNA sequence: TGTGCCAGCAGCTTCCCCCTCCGGGGGGGGCCCGGGGAGCTGTTTTTT.